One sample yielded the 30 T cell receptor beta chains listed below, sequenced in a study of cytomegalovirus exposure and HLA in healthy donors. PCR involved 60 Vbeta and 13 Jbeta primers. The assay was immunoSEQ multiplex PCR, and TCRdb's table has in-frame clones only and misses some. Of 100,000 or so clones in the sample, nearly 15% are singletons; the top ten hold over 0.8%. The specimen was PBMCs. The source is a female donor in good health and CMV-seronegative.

CDR3 nucleotide sequence: TGTGCCAGCAATGTAGCGGGAGACTTCGCGGGGGAGCTGTTTTTT. Its protein is CASNVAGDFAGELFF. V usage is TRBV6-5 and J usage is TRBJ2-2; TRBD2 matches 9 bases. The CDR3 extends over 15 amino acids. Looked up from germline, CDR1 is MNHEY and CDR2 is SVGAGI. J was trimmed by 8 bases and V by 7 bases; bases with no gene match: 11.

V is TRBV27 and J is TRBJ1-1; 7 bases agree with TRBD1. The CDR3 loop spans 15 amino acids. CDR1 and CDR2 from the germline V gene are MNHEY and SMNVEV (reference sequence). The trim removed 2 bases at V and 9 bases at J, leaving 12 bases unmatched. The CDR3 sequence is CASSLAGQPQEKAFF. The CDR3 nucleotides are TGTGCCAGCAGTTTAGCGGGACAGCCACAAGAGAAAGCTTTCTTT.

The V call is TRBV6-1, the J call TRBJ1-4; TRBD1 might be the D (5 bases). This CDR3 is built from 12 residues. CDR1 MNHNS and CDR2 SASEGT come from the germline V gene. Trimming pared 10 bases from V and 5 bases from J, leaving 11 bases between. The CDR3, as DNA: TGTGCCATCCGAGACAGAAATGAAAAACTGTTTTTT. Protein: CAIRDRNEKLFF.

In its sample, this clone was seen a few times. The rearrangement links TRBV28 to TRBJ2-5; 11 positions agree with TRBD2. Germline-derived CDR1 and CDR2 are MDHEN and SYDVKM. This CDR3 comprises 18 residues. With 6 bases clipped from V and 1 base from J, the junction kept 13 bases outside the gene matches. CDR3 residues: CASSAPGLAEYAQETQYF. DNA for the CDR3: TGTGCCAGCAGCGCCCCGGGACTAGCGGAGTATGCCCAAGAGACCCAGTACTTC.

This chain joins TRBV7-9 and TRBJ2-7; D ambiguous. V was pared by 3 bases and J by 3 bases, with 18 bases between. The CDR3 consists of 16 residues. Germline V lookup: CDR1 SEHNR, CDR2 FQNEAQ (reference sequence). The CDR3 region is CASSFSLGYGFYEQYF. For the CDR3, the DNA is TGTGCCAGCAGCTTTTCGCTCGGTTACGGGTTCTACGAGCAGTACTTC.

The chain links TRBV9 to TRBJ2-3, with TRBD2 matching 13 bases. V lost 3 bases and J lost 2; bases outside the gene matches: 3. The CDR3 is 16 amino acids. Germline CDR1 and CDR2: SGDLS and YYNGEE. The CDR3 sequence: CASSGTSGGATDTQYF. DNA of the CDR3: TGTGCCAGCAGCGGCACTAGCGGGGGGGCCACAGATACGCAGTATTTT.

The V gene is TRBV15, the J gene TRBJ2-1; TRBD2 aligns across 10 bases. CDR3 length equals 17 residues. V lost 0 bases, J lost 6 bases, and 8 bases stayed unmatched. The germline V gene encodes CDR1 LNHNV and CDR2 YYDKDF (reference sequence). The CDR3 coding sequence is TGTGCCACCAGCAGAGATAGCCGCCTAGCGGGAGTCAATGAGCAGTTCTTC. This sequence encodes CATSRDSRLAGVNEQFF.

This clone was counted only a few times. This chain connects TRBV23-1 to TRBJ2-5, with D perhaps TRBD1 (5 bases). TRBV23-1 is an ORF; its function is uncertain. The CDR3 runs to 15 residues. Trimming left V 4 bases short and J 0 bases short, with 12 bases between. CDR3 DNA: TGCGCCAGCAGTCGGATAGGGGCTAACCAAGAGACCCAGTACTTC. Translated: CASSRIGANQETQYF.

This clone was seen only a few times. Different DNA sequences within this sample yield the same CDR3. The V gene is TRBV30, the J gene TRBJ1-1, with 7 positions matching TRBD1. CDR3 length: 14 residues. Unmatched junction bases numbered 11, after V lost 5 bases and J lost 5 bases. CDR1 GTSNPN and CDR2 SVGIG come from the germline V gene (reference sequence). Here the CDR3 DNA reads TGTGCCTGGGAAAGAGGGGGCAGAGGTACTGAAGCTTTCTTT. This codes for CAWERGGRGTEAFF.

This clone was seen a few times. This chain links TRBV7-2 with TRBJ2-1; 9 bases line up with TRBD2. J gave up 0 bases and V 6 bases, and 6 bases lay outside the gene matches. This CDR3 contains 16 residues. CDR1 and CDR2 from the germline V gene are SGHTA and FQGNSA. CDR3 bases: TGTGCCAGCAGAGGGCTAGCGGGAATCTCCTACAATGAGCAGTTCTTC. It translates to CASRGLAGISYNEQFF.

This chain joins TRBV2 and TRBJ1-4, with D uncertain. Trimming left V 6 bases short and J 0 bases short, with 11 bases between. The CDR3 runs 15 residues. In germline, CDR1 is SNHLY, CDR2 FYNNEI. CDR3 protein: CASRAWAATNEKLFF. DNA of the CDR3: TGTGCCAGCAGGGCCTGGGCTGCAACTAATGAAAAACTGTTTTTT.

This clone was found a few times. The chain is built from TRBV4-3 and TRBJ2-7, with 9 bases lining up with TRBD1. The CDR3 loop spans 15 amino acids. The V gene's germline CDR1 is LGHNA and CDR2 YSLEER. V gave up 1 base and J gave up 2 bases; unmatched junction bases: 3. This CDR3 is CASSQAGQGPYEQYF. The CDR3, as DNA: TGCGCCAGCAGCCAAGCGGGACAGGGTCCCTACGAGCAGTACTTC.

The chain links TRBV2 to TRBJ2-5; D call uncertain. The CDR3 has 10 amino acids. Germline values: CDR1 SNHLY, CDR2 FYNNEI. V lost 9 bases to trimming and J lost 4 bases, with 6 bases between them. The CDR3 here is CASSLETQYF. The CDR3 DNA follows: TGTGCCAGTTCTTTAGAGACCCAGTACTTC.

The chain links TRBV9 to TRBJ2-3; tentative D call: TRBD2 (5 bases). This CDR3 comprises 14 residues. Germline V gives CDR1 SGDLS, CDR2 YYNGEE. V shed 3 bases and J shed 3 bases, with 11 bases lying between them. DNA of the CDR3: TGTGCCAGCAGCGCCGAAGGGAGAACAGATACGCAGTATTTT. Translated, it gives CASSAEGRTDTQYF. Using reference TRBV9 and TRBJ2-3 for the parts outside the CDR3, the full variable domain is DSGVTQTPKHLITATGQRVTLRCSPRSGDLSVYWYQQSLDQGLQFLIQYYNGEERAKGNILERFSAQQFPDLHSELNLSSLELGDSALYFCASSAEGRTDTQYFGPGTRLTVL.

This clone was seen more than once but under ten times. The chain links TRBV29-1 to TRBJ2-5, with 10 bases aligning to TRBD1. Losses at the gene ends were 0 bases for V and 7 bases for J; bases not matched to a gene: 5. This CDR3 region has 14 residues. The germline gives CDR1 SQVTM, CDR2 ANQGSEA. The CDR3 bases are TGCAGCGTTGAAGAGGGACAGGGGATCGGGACCCAGTACTTC. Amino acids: CSVEEGQGIGTQYF.

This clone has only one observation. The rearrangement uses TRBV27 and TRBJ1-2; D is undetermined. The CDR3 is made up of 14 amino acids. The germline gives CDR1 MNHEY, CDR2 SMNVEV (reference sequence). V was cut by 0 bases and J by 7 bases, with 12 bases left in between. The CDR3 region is CASSLSRADGGYTF. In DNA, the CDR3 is TGTGCCAGCAGTTTATCGAGGGCAGATGGTGGCTACACCTTC.

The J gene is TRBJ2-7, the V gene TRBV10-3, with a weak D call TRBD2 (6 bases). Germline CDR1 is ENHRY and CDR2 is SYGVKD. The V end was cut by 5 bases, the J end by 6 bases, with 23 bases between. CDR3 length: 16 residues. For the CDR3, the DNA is TGTGCCATCAGTCCCTCCGCGGGATCCGAGGGCTCCGAGCAGTACTTC. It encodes CAISPSAGSEGSEQYF.

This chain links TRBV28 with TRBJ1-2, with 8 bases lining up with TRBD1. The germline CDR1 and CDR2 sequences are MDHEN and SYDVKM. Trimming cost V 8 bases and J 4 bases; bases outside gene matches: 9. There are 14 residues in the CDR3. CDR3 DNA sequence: TGTGCCAGCGCAGGGGGCGCGAACGGCTATGGCTACACCTTC. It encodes CASAGGANGYGYTF.

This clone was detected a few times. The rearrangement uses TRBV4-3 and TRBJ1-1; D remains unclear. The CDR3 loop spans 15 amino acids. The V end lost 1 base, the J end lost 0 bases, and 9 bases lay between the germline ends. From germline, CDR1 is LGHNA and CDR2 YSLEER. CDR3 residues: CASSQVGRMNTEAFF. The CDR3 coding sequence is TGCGCCAGCAGCCAAGTGGGCCGAATGAACACTGAAGCTTTCTTT.

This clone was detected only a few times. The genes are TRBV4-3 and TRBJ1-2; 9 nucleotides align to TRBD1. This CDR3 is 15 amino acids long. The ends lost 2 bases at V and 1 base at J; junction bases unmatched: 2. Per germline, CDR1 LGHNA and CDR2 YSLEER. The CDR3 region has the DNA TGCGCCAGCAGCCAACAGACAGGGGGTAACTATGGCTACACCTTC. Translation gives CASSQQTGGNYGYTF.

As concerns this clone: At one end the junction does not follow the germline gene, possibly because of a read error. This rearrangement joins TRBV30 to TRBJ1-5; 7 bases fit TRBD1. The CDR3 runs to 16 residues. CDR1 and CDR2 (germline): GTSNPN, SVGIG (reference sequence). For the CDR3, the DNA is TGTGCCTGGAGTCACCTGGGGACAGTTAGCAATCAGCCCCAGAATTTT. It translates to CAWSHLGTVSNQPQNF.

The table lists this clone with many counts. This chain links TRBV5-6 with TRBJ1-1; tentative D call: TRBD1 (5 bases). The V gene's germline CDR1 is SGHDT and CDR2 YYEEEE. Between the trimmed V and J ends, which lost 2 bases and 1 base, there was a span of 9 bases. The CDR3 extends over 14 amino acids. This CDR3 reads CASSFGGGNTEAFF. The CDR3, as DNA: TGTGCCAGCAGCTTTGGCGGGGGGAACACTGAAGCTTTCTTT.

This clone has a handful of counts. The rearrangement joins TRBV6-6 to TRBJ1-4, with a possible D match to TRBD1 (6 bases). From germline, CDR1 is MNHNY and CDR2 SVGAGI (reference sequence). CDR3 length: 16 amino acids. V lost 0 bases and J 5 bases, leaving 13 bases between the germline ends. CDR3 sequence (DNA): TGTGCCAGCAGTTACTCCGGGGGGCAGAGGAATGAAAAACTGTTTTTT. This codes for CASSYSGGQRNEKLFF.

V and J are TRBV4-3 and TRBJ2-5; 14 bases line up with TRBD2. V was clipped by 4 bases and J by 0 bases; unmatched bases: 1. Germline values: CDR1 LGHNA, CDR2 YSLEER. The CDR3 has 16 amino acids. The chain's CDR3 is CASSRGLAGDQETQYF. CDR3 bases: TGCGCCAGCAGCCGGGGACTAGCGGGAGACCAAGAGACCCAGTACTTC.

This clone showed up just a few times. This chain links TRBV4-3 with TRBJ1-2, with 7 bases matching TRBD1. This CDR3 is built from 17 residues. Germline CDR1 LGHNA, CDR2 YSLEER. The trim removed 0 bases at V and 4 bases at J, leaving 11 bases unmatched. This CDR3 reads CASSQEFTGAKSYGYTF. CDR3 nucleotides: TGCGCCAGCAGCCAAGAGTTTACAGGGGCAAAGAGCTATGGCTACACCTTC.

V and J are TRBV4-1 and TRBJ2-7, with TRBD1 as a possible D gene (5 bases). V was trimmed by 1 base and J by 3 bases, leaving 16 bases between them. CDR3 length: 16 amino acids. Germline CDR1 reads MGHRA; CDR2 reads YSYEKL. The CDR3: CASSQGGRAPYYEQYF. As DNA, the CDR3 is TGCGCCAGCAGCCAAGGGGGCAGGGCCCCTTACTACGAGCAGTACTTC.

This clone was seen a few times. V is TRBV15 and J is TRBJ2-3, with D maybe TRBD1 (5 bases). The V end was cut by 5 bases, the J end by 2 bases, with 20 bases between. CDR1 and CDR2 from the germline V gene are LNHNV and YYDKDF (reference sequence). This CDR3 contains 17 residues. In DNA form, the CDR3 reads TGTGCCACCAGCCTCGGAAGGGGCGCAGGCTACACAGATACGCAGTATTTT. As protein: CATSLGRGAGYTDTQYF.

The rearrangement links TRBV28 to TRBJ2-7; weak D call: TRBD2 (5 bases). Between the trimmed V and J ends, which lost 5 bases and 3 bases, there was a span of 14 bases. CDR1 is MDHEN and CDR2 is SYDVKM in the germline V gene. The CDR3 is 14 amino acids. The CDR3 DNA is TGTGCCAGCAGTGGAGCGGAGCAAGACTACGAGCAGTACTTC. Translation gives CASSGAEQDYEQYF.

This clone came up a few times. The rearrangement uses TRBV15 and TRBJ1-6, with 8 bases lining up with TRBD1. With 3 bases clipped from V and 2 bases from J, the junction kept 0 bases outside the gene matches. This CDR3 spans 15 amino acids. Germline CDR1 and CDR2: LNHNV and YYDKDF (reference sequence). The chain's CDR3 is CATSRDRAYNSPLHF. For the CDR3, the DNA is TGTGCCACCAGCAGGGACAGGGCCTATAATTCACCCCTCCACTTT.

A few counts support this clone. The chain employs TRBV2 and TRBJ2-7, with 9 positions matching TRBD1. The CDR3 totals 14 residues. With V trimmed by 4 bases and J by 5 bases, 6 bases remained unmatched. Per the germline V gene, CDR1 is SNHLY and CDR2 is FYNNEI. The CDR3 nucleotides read TGTGCCAGCAGTGTCCGGGACAGGGCCCACGAGCAGTACTTC. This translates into CASSVRDRAHEQYF.